A selection of T cell receptor beta chains follows, all from one sample in a study of CD8+CD57+ T cells in acquired aplastic anemia. In TCRdb, the reads were re-called with MiXCR into one record per CDR3 protein. The sample includes about 160,000 distinct CDR3 sequences, roughly 48% of them seen just once. Input material: sorted CD4+, CD8+, or CD8+CD57+ T cells (not recorded which) from PBMCs. These receptors were collected from a human donor with aplastic anemia. Both conserved end residues are trimmed from each CDR3.

>TRBJ2-2|TRBV11-1
AAAPIGRSNTGELF
>TRBJ1-1|TRBV6-2/TRBV6-3
ASSYSTGGLNTEAF
>TRBJ1-2|TRBV3-1
ASSQGTGGYT
>TRBJ2-1|TRBV14
ASSQERSRLEQF
>TRBJ1-1|TRBV29-1
SVDAGGFYTEAF
>TRBJ2-3|TRBV9
ASSDLAGRTDTQY
>TRBJ2-7|TRBV9
ASSVRQGGDEQY
>TRBJ2-7|TRBV30
AWSVMGGRKGIEQY
>TRBJ1-6|TRBV7-9
ASSSGSSPLH
>TRBJ2-7|TRBV29-1
SVERDRGHEQY
>TRBJ2-1|TRBV29-1
SVVGSRDNEQF
>TRBJ2-1|TRBV30
AWSVSGSGEQF
>TRBJ1-6|TRBV3-1
ASSPGTETMAPLH
>TRBJ2-3|TRBV6-2/TRBV6-3
ASTRDNTDTQY
>TRBJ2-7|TRBV9
ASSPVDRGHEQY
>TRBJ2-7|TRBV4-1
ASSSAGTGEYEQY
>TRBJ2-3|TRBV9
ASSVVGVGSTDTQY
>TRBJ2-7|TRBV29-1
SVIRSTGVSSSEQY
>TRBJ1-1|TRBV19
ASSTVTGASTEAF
>TRBJ1-1|TRBV5-1
ASSFPSVGGTEAF
>TRBJ2-2|TRBV29-1
SVGWVGMTGELF
>TRBJ2-1|TRBV7-9
ASSFGQGAGNEQF
>TRBJ2-7|TRBV30
AWSVQGDEQY
>TRBJ2-2|TRBV3-1
ASSQGWIVTGELF
>TRBJ1-2|TRBV7-6
ASSSGAPILGYT
>TRBJ2-1|TRBV20-1
SAKEVSFGNEQF
>TRBJ1-5|TRBV2
AISETTSEPQH
>TRBJ1-1|TRBV11-2
ASSLYRRVEAF
>TRBJ1-5|TRBV19
ASSPTGMAWHQPQH
>TRBJ2-2|TRBV24-1
ATSVPAGELF
>TRBJ2-7|TRBV20-1
SAQDRGRSYEQY
>TRBJ1-1|TRBV19
ASSKDPDRDAPATEAF
>TRBJ2-2|TRBV10-2
ASSVARGHTGELF
>TRBJ1-4|TRBV10-3
AISESLTAYNEKLF
>TRBJ1-2|TRBV5-1
ASSSGTGGDGYT
>TRBJ2-1|TRBV2
AIPGLASSLEQF
>TRBJ2-3|TRBV12-3/TRBV12-4
ASSLSPSGRTDTQY
>TRBJ1-4|TRBV2
ASGGQGEKLF
>TRBJ1-2|TRBV20-1
SATQAVGGYT
>TRBJ1-1|TRBV20-1
SAPTGATEAF
>TRBJ1-2|TRBV19
ASSIDTAFSGYT
>TRBJ2-1|TRBV10-3
ASSLSGRADNEQF
>TRBJ2-7|TRBV6-5
ASSYRLAGAPNEQY
>TRBJ2-7|TRBV6-1
ASSWGTASSYEQY
>TRBJ2-7|TRBV9
ASSVAGGPNEQY
>TRBJ2-1|TRBV9
ASSAGLYNEQF
>TRBJ2-7|TRBV9
ASSVGVTNSYEQY
>TRBJ2-7|TRBV9
ASSGAGTDYYEQY
>TRBJ1-2|TRBV5-6
ASSLWWGQGAYGYT